Detailed here is one T cell receptor (beta chain). Those enrolled in Seattle joined during active infection and were followed longitudinally afterward. The CDR3 covers 18 residues. The V segment lost 4 bases and the J segment 3 bases; nucleotides outside the gene matches: 15. CDR1 and CDR2 from the germline V gene are SGHTA and FQGTGA. As originally analysed: Scientists estimated how many nucleated cells there were by amplifying reference gene primers. Generated by immunoSEQ multiplex PCR, the TCRdb table keeps only in-frame clones and is missing some. Clonal size and the V and J genes are those of that table, whereas D and trimming came from the DNA. The sample lists around 150,000 clones, roughly 80% seen once, with around 7% in the top ten. These data belong to a study of blood T cell repertoires in COVID-19.

The receptor was isolated from a middle-aged woman with COVID-19, enrolled during active disease. The chain is built from TRBV7-3 and TRBJ2-1, with 7 bases fitting TRBD1. Material: peripheral blood. CDR3 protein: CASSSGTDFVGRYNEQFF. CDR3 sequence (DNA): TGTGCCAGCAGCTCCGGGACAGATTTCGTTGGTCGCTACAATGAGCAGTTCTTC. The full variable domain, its missing parts supplied by reference TRBV7-3 and TRBJ2-1, is GAGVSQTPSNKVTEKGKYVELRCDPISGHTALYWYRQSLGQGPEFLIYFQGTGAADDSGLPNDRFFAVRPEGSVSTLKIQRTERGDSAVYLCASSSGTDFVGRYNEQFFGPGTRLTVL.